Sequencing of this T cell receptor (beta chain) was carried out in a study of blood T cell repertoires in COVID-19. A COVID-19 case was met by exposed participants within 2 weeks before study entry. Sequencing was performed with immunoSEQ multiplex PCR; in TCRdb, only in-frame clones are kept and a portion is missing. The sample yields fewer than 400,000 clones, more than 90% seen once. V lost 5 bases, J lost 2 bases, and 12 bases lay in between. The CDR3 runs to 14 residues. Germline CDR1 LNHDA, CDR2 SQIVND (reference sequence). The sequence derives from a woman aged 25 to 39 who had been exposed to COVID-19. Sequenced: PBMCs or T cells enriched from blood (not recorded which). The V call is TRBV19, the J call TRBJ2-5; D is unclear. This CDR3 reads CASSFRITQETQYF. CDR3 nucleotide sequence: TGTGCCAGTAGTTTCAGGATTACTCAAGAGACCCAGTACTTC.